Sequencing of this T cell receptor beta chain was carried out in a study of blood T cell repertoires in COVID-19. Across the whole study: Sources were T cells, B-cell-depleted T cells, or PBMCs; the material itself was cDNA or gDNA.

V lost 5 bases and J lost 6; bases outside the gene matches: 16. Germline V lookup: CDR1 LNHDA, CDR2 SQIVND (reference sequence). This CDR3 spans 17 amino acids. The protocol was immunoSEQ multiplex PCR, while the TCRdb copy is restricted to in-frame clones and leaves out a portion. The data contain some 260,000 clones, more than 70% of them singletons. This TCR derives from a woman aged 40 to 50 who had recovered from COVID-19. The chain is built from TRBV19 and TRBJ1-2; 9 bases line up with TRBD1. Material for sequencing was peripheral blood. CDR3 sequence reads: CASSSGTGGNLVDGYTF. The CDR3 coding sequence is TGTGCCAGTAGTTCCGGAACAGGGGGCAACTTGGTGGATGGCTACACCTTC.